The 20 T cell receptor beta chains below come from one sample, sequenced in a study of blood T cell repertoires in COVID-19. Profiling relied on immunoSEQ multiplex PCR, and the TCRdb table lists in-frame clones only, not all of them. This sample has about 440,000 clones; around 90% occur once, and the top ten carry 0.55% to 0.75%. The sequenced material came from PBMCs or T cells enriched from blood (not recorded which). These TCRs come from a man younger than 35 who had recovered from COVID-19.

The gene calls are TRBV15 and TRBJ2-7; 7 positions match TRBD1. The CDR3 consists of 14 residues. Per the germline V gene, CDR1 is LNHNV and CDR2 is YYDKDF (reference sequence). J lost 3 bases, V lost 1 base, and 3 bases had no gene match. The CDR3 loop is CATSRVSGGYEQYF. The CDR3 coding sequence is TGTGCCACCAGCAGAGTGTCAGGGGGCTACGAGCAGTACTTC.

The V call is TRBV5-8, the J call TRBJ1-1; 7 bases are shared with TRBD1. The CDR3 is 14 amino acids. With 3 bases clipped from V and 5 bases from J, the junction kept 7 bases outside the gene matches. CDR1 is SGHTS and CDR2 is YDEGEE in the germline V gene. This CDR3 reads CASSSPGGGTEAFF. The CDR3 DNA reads as TGTGCCAGCAGCTCTCCAGGGGGAGGAACTGAAGCTTTCTTT.

The chain is built from TRBV7-9 and TRBJ2-1; the D gene is possibly TRBD1 (6 bases). The germline gives CDR1 SEHNR, CDR2 FQNEAQ (reference sequence). This CDR3 region has 13 residues. V was shortened by 8 bases and J by 8 bases, with 16 bases between the two germline ends. DNA for the CDR3: TGTGCCAGCTCAGGGGCGGAAAGCGATGAGCAGTTCTTC. This translates into CASSGAESDEQFF.

The chain joins TRBV5-6 to TRBJ2-1; 7 nucleotides match TRBD1. This CDR3 is 11 amino acids long. CDR1 and CDR2 from the germline V gene are SGHDT and YYEEEE. V shed 5 bases, J shed 10 bases, and the junction held 3 bases outside the gene matches. For the CDR3, the DNA is TGTGCCAGCAGAGCGGACAGGGAGCAGTTCTTC. Amino acids: CASRADREQFF. Variable domain in full (rest from reference TRBV5-6 and TRBJ2-1): DAGVTQSPTHLIKTRGQQVTLRCSPKSGHDTVSWYQQALGQGPQFIFQYYEEEERQRGNFPDRFSGHQFPNYSSELNVNALLLGDSALYLCASRADREQFFGPGTRLTVL.

As concerns this clone: Within the sample, other DNA sequences also encode this same CDR3. The chain links TRBV5-1 to TRBJ1-1, with 8 bases fitting TRBD1. V lost 4 bases, J lost 0 bases, and 8 bases stayed unmatched. The CDR3 consists of 16 residues. Germline V gives CDR1 SGHRS, CDR2 YFSETQ. The DNA of the CDR3 is TGCGCCAGCAGCCCCGGGACAGGCGATATGAACACTGAAGCTTTCTTT. Translation gives CASSPGTGDMNTEAFF.

V gene TRBV4-1 combines with J gene TRBJ2-1; possible D gene TRBD2, 7 bases. Trimming pared 1 base from V and 4 bases from J, leaving 14 bases between. The germline CDR1 and CDR2 sequences are MGHRA and YSYEKL. CDR3 size: 16 residues. CDR3 nucleotides: TGCGCCAGCAGCCAAGGTCCGGGGGGCCAATACAATGAGCAGTTCTTC. Amino acid sequence: CASSQGPGGQYNEQFF.

This clone has a single count. The V call is TRBV7-6, the J call TRBJ1-5; D ambiguous. Trimming removed 3 bases at V and 8 bases at J, with 11 bases between. Per germline, CDR1 SGHVS and CDR2 FNYEAQ. The CDR3 has 13 residues. The CDR3: CASSLGGIKPQHF. In DNA, the CDR3 is TGTGCCAGCAGCTTGGGAGGGATCAAGCCCCAGCATTTT.

This chain uses TRBV9 with TRBJ1-2, with TRBD1 matching 7 bases. J gave up 7 bases and V 0 bases, and 12 bases lay outside the gene matches. Germline values: CDR1 SGDLS, CDR2 YYNGEE. The CDR3 totals 16 residues. This CDR3 is CASSVEGTAFLGGYTF. In DNA form, the CDR3 reads TGTGCCAGCAGCGTAGAGGGGACAGCCTTCCTAGGTGGCTACACCTTC.

CDR3 bases: TGTGCCAGCAGCCCCACCGGGACAGTGGGTGGCTACACCTTC. As protein: CASSPTGTVGGYTF. The rearrangement links TRBV7-2 to TRBJ1-2, with 7 bases that match TRBD1. Per the germline V gene, CDR1 is SGHTA and CDR2 is FQGNSA. The CDR3 extends over 14 amino acids. Trimming cost V 5 bases and J 7 bases; bases outside gene matches: 10.

This chain connects TRBV5-8 to TRBJ1-1; D perhaps matches TRBD1 (6 bases). Germline V gives CDR1 SGHTS, CDR2 YDEGEE. This CDR3 has 14 amino acids. V lost 3 bases, J lost 4 bases, and 13 bases lay in between. CDR3 protein: CASSSTGWGTEAFF. The CDR3 DNA reads as TGTGCCAGCAGCTCCACAGGGTGGGGCACTGAAGCTTTCTTT.

The V and J genes are TRBV18 and TRBJ1-1; tentative D call: TRBD1 (5 bases). Between the trimmed V and J ends, which lost 6 bases and 4 bases, there was a span of 21 bases. Germline CDR1 reads KGHSH; CDR2 reads LQKENI. The CDR3 is 16 residues long. In DNA form, the CDR3 reads TGTGCCAGCTCCCAGGACGAGGTCGGGGGTGGCACTGAAGCTTTCTTT. Its translation: CASSQDEVGGGTEAFF.

This chain uses TRBV28 with TRBJ1-4; 7 bases align to TRBD1. The CDR3 extends over 13 amino acids. Losses at the gene ends were 6 bases for V and 5 bases for J; bases not matched to a gene: 3. Germline CDR1 reads MDHEN; CDR2 reads SYDVKM. CDR3 nucleotides: TGTGCCAGCAGAGAGACAGGGAATGAAAAACTGTTTTTT. As protein: CASRETGNEKLFF.

The V call is TRBV2, the J call TRBJ1-1; the D is unclear. The CDR3 runs 11 residues. The V end was cut by 3 bases, the J end by 7 bases, with 6 bases between. Looked up from germline, CDR1 is SNHLY and CDR2 is FYNNEI. This CDR3 is CASSDLYEAFF. For the CDR3, the DNA is TGTGCCAGCAGTGATTTATATGAAGCTTTCTTT.

The chain links TRBV5-1 to TRBJ2-5, with 8 bases identical to TRBD1. With 4 bases clipped from V and 5 bases from J, the junction kept 7 bases outside the gene matches. Germline CDR1 and CDR2: SGHRS and YFSETQ. There are 14 residues in the CDR3. The CDR3 DNA is TGCGCCAGCAGCCCGCAGGGGGCGGAGGAGACCCAGTACTTC. Amino acid sequence: CASSPQGAEETQYF.

The CDR3 region is CASSFFGRNPSYGYTF. The DNA for the CDR3 is TGTGCCAGCAGCTTCTTCGGCAGGAACCCCTCCTATGGCTACACCTTC. The genes are TRBV5-6 and TRBJ1-2, with unresolved D. Germline V gene lookup returns CDR1 SGHDT and CDR2 YYEEEE. V was cut by 2 bases and J by 4 bases, with 18 bases left in between. The CDR3 spans 16 residues.

This chain joins TRBV3-1 (or the pseudogene TRBV3-2) and TRBJ2-1; 10 bases match TRBD2. In germline, CDR1 is LGHDT, CDR2 YNNKEL (reference sequence). The V and J ends lost 4 bases and 5 bases, in that order; junction bases with no gene match: 5. The CDR3 is 15 residues long. The CDR3 DNA reads TGTGCCAGCAGCCCAACTAGCGGGAAGGACAATGAGCAGTTCTTC. Its translation: CASSPTSGKDNEQFF.

The genes are TRBV19 and TRBJ1-5; D not resolved. In germline, CDR1 is LNHDA, CDR2 SQIVND (reference sequence). The CDR3 has 12 residues. V lost 8 bases and J 8 bases, leaving 13 bases between the germline ends. As DNA, the CDR3 is TGTGCCAGTGGGCGCACAGCTGAGCCCCAGCATTTT. The encoded protein is CASGRTAEPQHF.

This clone was observed at least ten times. V usage is TRBV4-1 and J usage is TRBJ1-2, with D perhaps matching TRBD1 (6 bases). Trimming pared 4 bases from V and 4 bases from J, leaving 16 bases between. This CDR3 spans 15 amino acids. CDR1 and CDR2 from the germline V gene are MGHRA and YSYEKL. Here the CDR3 reads CASSPSPDRTYGYTF. The CDR3 nucleotides are TGCGCCAGCAGCCCGTCCCCGGACAGAACCTATGGCTACACCTTC.

The chain is built from TRBV18 and TRBJ1-1; 8 bases are shared with TRBD1. Germline lookup yields CDR1 KGHSH and CDR2 LQKENI. The CDR3 is made up of 13 amino acids. V shed 2 bases and J 10 bases; nucleotides not matched to a gene: 6. CDR3 sequence: CASSPGQGGLAFF. Written as DNA, the CDR3 is TGTGCCAGCTCACCAGGACAGGGAGGTTTAGCTTTCTTT.

V usage is TRBV4-1 and J usage is TRBJ1-1; 9 bases line up with TRBD1. This CDR3 is 17 amino acids long. Germline V CDR1 and CDR2: MGHRA, YSYEKL. V shed 3 bases, J shed 0 bases, and the junction held 8 bases outside the gene matches. In DNA form, the CDR3 reads TGCGCCAGCAGCCACCCGAGGACAGGGGTAATGAACACTGAAGCTTTCTTT. Its protein is CASSHPRTGVMNTEAFF.